This TCR beta chain is drawn from a study of cytomegalovirus exposure and HLA in healthy donors. With 60 Vbeta and 13 Jbeta primers, the PCR was carried out. The data were produced by immunoSEQ multiplex PCR, yet TCRdb's version contains in-frame clones alone and is incomplete. This table holds 130,000 or so clones, over 6.5% found once. The V segment lost 6 bases and the J segment 5 bases; nucleotides outside the gene matches: 5. This CDR3 has 14 residues. CDR1 and CDR2 from the germline V gene are SGHVS and FQNEAQ. Study-wide results and caveats: A later look showed TCR association rates differing by HLA locus, highest for DRB1 and lowest for HLA-C. CMV serostatus alone was available as immune exposure information. Some V segments could not be told apart, so they were left out, TRBV6-2 and TRBV6-3 among them.

This clone was observed a few times. Antigen: not known. V usage is TRBV7-8 and J usage is TRBJ1-1, with TRBD1 identical over 11 bases. Sequencing was done on a sample of PBMCs. The receptor was derived from a woman aged 40-49 years in good health and CMV-seropositive. This CDR3 reads CASSRTGGMTEAFF. For the CDR3, the DNA is TGTGCCAGCAGTAGGACAGGGGGCATGACTGAAGCTTTCTTT.